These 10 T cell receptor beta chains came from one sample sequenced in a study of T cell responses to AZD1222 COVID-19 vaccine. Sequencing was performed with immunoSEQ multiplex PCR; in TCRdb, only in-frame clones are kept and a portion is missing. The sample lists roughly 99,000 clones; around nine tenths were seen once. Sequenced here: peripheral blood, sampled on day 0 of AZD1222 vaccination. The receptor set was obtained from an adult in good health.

The DNA for the CDR3 is TGTGCCAGTAGTGGGGTCGGGACAGTCGGGTCACCCCTCCACTTT. Protein sequence: CASSGVGTVGSPLHF. V gene TRBV19 combines with J gene TRBJ1-6, with 7 bases aligning to TRBD1. Germline loops: CDR1 LNHDA, CDR2 SQIVND (reference sequence). This CDR3 has 15 amino acids. Trimming took 5 bases from V and 10 from J; bases not matched to a gene: 11.

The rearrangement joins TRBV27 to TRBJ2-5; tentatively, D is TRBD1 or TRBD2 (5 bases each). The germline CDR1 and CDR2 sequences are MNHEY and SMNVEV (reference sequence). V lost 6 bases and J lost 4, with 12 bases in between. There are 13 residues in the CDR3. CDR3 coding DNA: TGTGCCAGCAGGCGAACGGGGCGAGAGACCCAGTACTTC. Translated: CASRRTGRETQYF.

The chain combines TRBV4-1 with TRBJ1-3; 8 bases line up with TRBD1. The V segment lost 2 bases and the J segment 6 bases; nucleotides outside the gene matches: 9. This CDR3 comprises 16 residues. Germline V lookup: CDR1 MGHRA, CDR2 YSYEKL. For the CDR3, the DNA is TGCGCCAGCAGCCAACAAACCGGGACAGGCCTAAACACCATATATTTT. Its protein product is CASSQQTGTGLNTIYF.

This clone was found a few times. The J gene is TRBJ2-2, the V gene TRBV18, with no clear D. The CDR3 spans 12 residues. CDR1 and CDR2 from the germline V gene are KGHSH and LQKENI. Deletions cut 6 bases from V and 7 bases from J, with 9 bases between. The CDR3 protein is CASSPAVGELFF. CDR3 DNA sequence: TGTGCCAGCTCCCCAGCCGTCGGGGAGCTGTTTTTT. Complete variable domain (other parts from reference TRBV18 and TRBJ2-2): NAGVMQNPRHLVRRRGQEARLRCSPMKGHSHVYWYRQLPEEGLKFMVYLQKENIIDESGMPKERFSAEFPKEGPSILRIQQVVRGDSAAYFCASSPAVGELFFGEGSRLTVL.

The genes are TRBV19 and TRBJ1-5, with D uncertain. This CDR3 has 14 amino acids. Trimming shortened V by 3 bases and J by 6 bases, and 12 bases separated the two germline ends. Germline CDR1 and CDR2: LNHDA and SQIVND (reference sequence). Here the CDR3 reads CASSMTTEGQPQHF. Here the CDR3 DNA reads TGTGCCAGTAGTATGACGACGGAAGGTCAGCCCCAGCATTTT. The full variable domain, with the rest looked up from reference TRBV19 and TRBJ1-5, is DGGITQSPKYLFRKEGQNVTLSCEQNLNHDAMYWYRQDPGQGLRLIYYSQIVNDFQKGDIAEGYSVSREKKESFPLTVTSAQKNPTAFYLCASSMTTEGQPQHFGDGTRLSIL.

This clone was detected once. Written as DNA, the CDR3 is TGTGCCAGCAGCTTAGCTGCGTATGGAAACACCATATATTTT. It encodes CASSLAAYGNTIYF. J is TRBJ1-3 and V is TRBV7-8; D uncertain. V dropped 0 bases and J dropped 3 bases, with 6 bases sitting between them. Germline values: CDR1 SGHVS, CDR2 FQNEAQ. There are 14 residues in the CDR3.

The CDR3 spells CASSQDGVRPYNEQFF. The CDR3 bases are TGCGCCAGCAGCCAAGATGGTGTCCGACCGTACAATGAGCAGTTCTTC. The chain is built from TRBV4-3 and TRBJ2-1; D unresolved. The germline V and J ends were trimmed by 0 bases and 4 bases, with 13 bases remaining between them. The CDR3 totals 16 residues. CDR1 and CDR2 (germline): LGHNA, YSLEER.

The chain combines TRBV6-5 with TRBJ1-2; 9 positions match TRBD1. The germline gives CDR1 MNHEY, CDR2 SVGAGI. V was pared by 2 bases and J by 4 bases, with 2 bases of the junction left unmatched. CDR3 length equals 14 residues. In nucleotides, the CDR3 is TGTGCCAGCAGTTACGGGACAGGGCTCTATGGCTACACCTTC. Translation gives CASSYGTGLYGYTF.

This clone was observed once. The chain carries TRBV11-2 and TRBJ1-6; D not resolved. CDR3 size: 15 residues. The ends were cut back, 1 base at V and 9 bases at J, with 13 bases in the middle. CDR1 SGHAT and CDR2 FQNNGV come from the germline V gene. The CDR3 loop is CASSLAAAILSPLHF. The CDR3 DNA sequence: TGTGCCAGCAGCTTAGCGGCAGCCATTCTTTCACCCCTCCACTTT.

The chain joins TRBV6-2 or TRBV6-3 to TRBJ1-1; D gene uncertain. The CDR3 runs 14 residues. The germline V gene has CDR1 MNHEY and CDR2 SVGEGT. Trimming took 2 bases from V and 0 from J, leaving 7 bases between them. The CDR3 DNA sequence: TGTGCCAGCAGTTACCTGGCAATGAACACTGAAGCTTTCTTT. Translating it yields CASSYLAMNTEAFF.